This T cell receptor beta chain was captured by sequencing in a study of OX40 agonist ivuxolimab in advanced cancers. Samples of blood were obtained at baseline, on cycle 4 day 1, and on cycle 7 day 1. TCRdb keeps only in-frame clones here, not all; method: immunoSEQ multiplex PCR. Of approximately 58,000 clones detected, approximately 90% appear once; the ten largest clones hold roughly 13%. Germline loops: CDR1 SGHVS, CDR2 FQNEAQ. There are 15 residues in the CDR3. Unmatched junction bases numbered 3, after V lost 1 base and J lost 7 bases. The sequencing used CD4+ or CD8+ T cells sorted from blood, collected in a trial of the OX40 agonist ivuxolimab. The receptor's source is an adult with an advanced solid tumor such as melanoma, head and neck, liver or kidney cancer. The chain has TRBV7-8 and TRBJ2-1; 11 nucleotides agree with TRBD2. The CDR3 sequence: CASSLGSSGRNEQFF. As DNA, the CDR3 is TGTGCCAGCAGCTTAGGTTCTAGCGGGAGGAATGAGCAGTTCTTC.